This T cell receptor (beta chain) was sequenced for a study of blood T cell repertoires in COVID-19. Produced via immunoSEQ multiplex PCR; TCRdb's table is partial and in-frame only. This sample has a few hundred thousand clones, with 80% to 90% found just once. Trimming removed 5 bases from V and 6 bases from J; junction bases left unmatched: 5. The CDR3 runs 13 residues. Looked up from germline, CDR1 is SGHTA and CDR2 is FQGNSA. Specimen: peripheral blood. The J gene is TRBJ1-2, the V gene TRBV7-2, with TRBD1 matching 8 bases. The TCR sequence derives from a woman aged 60-75 years who had recovered from COVID-19. This chain's CDR3 is CASSQGQGHGYTF. The CDR3 DNA reads as TGTGCCAGCAGCCAAGGACAGGGACATGGCTACACCTTC.